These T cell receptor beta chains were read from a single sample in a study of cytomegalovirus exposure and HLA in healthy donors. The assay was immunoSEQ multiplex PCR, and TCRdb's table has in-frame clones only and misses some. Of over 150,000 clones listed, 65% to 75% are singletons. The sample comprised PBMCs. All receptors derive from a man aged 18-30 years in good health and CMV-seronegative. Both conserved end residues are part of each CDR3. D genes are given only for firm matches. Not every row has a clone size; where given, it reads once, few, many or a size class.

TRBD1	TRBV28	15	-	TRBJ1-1	TGTGCCAGCAGGACAGGACAGGGGCCGGGGACTGAAGCTTTCTTT	CASRTGQGPGTEAFF
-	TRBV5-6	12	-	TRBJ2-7	TGTGCCAGCAGCTTGCTAGGGGCCGAGCAGTACTTC	CASSLLGAEQYF
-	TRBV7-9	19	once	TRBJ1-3	TGTGCCAGCAGCTTACCGAATAAACAGGGAAGTTCCTTCGGAAACACCATATATTTT	CASSLPNKQGSSFGNTIYF
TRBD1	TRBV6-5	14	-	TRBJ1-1	TGTGCCAGCAGTTCTTCAGGGGGCATGACTGAAGCTTTCTTT	CASSSSGGMTEAFF
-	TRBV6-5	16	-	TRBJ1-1	TGTGCCAGCAGTTACGGTGGCCAAGGAGCGAACACTGAAGCTTTCTTT	CASSYGGQGANTEAFF
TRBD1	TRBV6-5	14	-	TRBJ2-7	TGTGCCAGCAGCCCACTCCGGGACAGTTACGAGCAGTACTTC	CASSPLRDSYEQYF
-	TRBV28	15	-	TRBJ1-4	TGTGCCAGCAGTCTAGGGGGGGCAACTAATGAAAAACTGTTTTTT	CASSLGGATNEKLFF
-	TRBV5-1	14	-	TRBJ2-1	TGCGCCAGCAGCTTGCCGGGGGAATGGGATGAGCAGTTCTTC	CASSLPGEWDEQFF
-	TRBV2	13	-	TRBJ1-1	TGTGCCAGCAGATATGACAGAGTCACTGAAGCTTTCTTT	CASRYDRVTEAFF
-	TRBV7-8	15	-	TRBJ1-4	TGTGCCAGCAGCTTAACAACCCCAACTAATGAAAAACTGTTTTTT	CASSLTTPTNEKLFF
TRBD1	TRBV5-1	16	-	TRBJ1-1	TGCGCCAGCAGCTCTAATCCCGGGACAGGGAGGACCGAAGCTTTCTTT	CASSSNPGTGRTEAFF
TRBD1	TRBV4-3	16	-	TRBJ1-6	TGCGCCAGCAGCCAAGATTACAGGGGTAATAATTCACCCCTCCACTTT	CASSQDYRGNNSPLHF
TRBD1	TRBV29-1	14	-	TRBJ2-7	TGCAGCGCAATTCCCCGGGACAGGGTTTACGAGCAGTACTTC	CSAIPRDRVYEQYF
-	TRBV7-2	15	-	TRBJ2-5	TGTGCCAGCAGCCCATTTTCGTCCAGGCAAGAGACCCAGTACTTC	CASSPFSSRQETQYF
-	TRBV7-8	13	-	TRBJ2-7	TGTGCCAGCACCCCGAAGGACAGTCACGAGCAGTACTTC	CASTPKDSHEQYF
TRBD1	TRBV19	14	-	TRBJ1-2	TGTGCCAGTAGCAGGGACAGGGGGCACTATGGCTACACCTTC	CASSRDRGHYGYTF
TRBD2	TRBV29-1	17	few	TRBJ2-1	TGCAGCGTTGAAGCCCCTTGGACTAGCGGGGGGGCAGTGGAGCAGTTCTTC	CSVEAPWTSGGAVEQFF
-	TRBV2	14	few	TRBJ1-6	TGTGCCAGCAGTCTTCAGGGGCGAGACTCACCCCTCCACTTT	CASSLQGRDSPLHF
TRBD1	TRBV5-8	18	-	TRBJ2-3	TGTGCCAGCAGCCCCGGGACAGTGGTACAGGGAAGAGCAGATACGCAGTATTTT	CASSPGTVVQGRADTQYF
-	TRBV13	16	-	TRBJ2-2	TGTGCCAGCAGCCCTACTAGCACAAGTAACACCGGGGAGCTGTTTTTT	CASSPTSTSNTGELFF
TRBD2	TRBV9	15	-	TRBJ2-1	TGTGCCAGCAGAGACGCGGGGGGGACCTACAATGAGCAGTTCTTC	CASRDAGGTYNEQFF
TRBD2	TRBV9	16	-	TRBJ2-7	TGTGCCAGCAGCTCTTCTAGCGGGGGTAGCTCCTACGAGCAGTACTTC	CASSSSSGGSSYEQYF
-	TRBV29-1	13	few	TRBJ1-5	TGCAGCGTTGATTTGGGGGAGGGTCAGCCCCAGCATTTT	CSVDLGEGQPQHF
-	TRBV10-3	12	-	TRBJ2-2	TGTGCCATCAGTGATACCAGTTTAGAGCTGTTTTTT	CAISDTSLELFF
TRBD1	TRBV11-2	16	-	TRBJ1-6	TGTGCCAGCAGCTTAGGTCCGGGACAGCTTAACTCACCCCTCCACTTT	CASSLGPGQLNSPLHF
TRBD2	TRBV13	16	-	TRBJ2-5	TGTGCCAGCAGCTTGACTAGCGGGGGACCGAGGGAGACCCAGTACTTC	CASSLTSGGPRETQYF
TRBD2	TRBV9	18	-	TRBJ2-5	TGTGCCAGCAGCGTCGGTAGCGGGGGGGTTCCTGTCTGGGAGACCCAGTACTTC	CASSVGSGGVPVWETQYF
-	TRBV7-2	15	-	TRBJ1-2	TGTGCCAGCAGCTTAGGGACAGTTGTTAACTATGGCTACACCTTC	CASSLGTVVNYGYTF